A single TCR beta chain is shown here with its context. This sample is part of a study of blood T cell repertoires in COVID-19. Study as a whole: Specimens from acute and convalescent COVID-19 originated in the United States, Italy and Spain.

Original processing methods: It was from reference gene primer amplification that nucleated cell counts were estimated. Assay: immunoSEQ multiplex PCR; the TCRdb copy retains only in-frame clones and omits some. That table gives V, J and clone size, and the DNA gave D and trimming. The profile shows 45,000 to 65,000 clones, 75% to 90% of them singletons. Trimming shortened V by 1 base and J by 2 bases, and 12 bases separated the two germline ends. Germline lookup yields CDR1 LGHNA and CDR2 YSLEER. The CDR3 has 15 residues. The sequencing sample was made of peripheral blood. The V gene is TRBV4-3, the J gene TRBJ2-7; no definite D call. The receptor's source is a man aged 55 to 70 with active COVID-19. CDR3 in amino acids: CASSQVAGSTYEQYF. The CDR3 coding sequence is TGCGCCAGCAGCCAAGTCGCAGGAAGCACCTACGAGCAGTACTTC.